The entry that follows covers one T cell receptor beta chain sequence. Its specificity is unknown. This sample is part of a study of cytomegalovirus exposure and HLA in healthy donors. Study results and limitations: As a later analysis showed, a missense DCLRE1C variant was linked to trimming of TCR beta V- and J-genes.

Germline CDR1 WSHSY, CDR2 SAAADI. Trimming removed 0 bases at V and 7 bases at J, with 7 bases between. This CDR3 spans 13 amino acids. The PCR used 60 Vbeta and 13 Jbeta primers. In the original workflow: Later, tens of millions of unique TCR beta chains were counted in an analysis, and about 10 million of them were shared. Method: immunoSEQ multiplex PCR; TCRdb's copy keeps in-frame clones and lacks some. From that table come the V and J calls and clone size; the DNA was used to work out D and trimming. The sample lists 140,000 or so clones, about 75% seen once, with about 4.5% in the top ten. Sequenced input: PBMCs. The sequence was collected from a man in his 60s in good health and CMV-seronegative. The rearrangement joins TRBV10-2 to TRBJ2-1; TRBD1 is a possible D gene (5 bases). CDR3 loop: CASSESKGNEQFF. The CDR3 nucleotides read TGCGCCAGCAGTGAGTCAAAGGGGAATGAGCAGTTCTTC.